Following are 2 T cell receptor beta chains from one sample sequenced in a study of vaccination and CD4 T cells after COVID-19. The treatment was: 10-day PBMC culture with coronavirus spike peptide pools or control peptides (ViraFEST assay). Antigens for these TCRs are unknown. Cultured CD4+ T cells had their DNA profiled by the Oncomine TCR Beta short-read assay. A single record per CDR3 protein comes from TCRdb applying MiXCR to the PCR reads. The repertoire has about 9,100 distinct CDR3 sequences, about 67% of them found once; the top ten carry 35% to 45%. The sample was CD4+ T cells from blood, cultured in vitro. These receptors all come from a human donor who had recovered from COVID-19.

The sample holds a few counts of this clonotype. This sequence joins TRBV28 and TRBJ2-3; no clear D. Germline-derived CDR1 and CDR2 are MDHEN and SYDVKM. The length of the CDR3 is 15 residues. Trimming removed 5 bases from V and 0 bases from J, with 12 bases in between. CDR3 in amino acids: CASSTAPPSTDTQYF. The CDR3 DNA follows: TGTGCCAGCAGTACCGCTCCGCCTAGCACAGATACGCAGTATTTT.

The rearrangement links TRBV28 to TRBJ1-2; TRBD1 is a possible D gene (5 bases). The ends were cut back, 9 bases at V and 8 bases at J, with 25 bases in the middle. CDR1 is MDHEN, CDR2 SYDVKM, per germline. The CDR3 is 15 amino acids. CDR3 protein: CASVTGTGTVRGYTF. CDR3 in DNA: TGTGCCAGTGTTACCGGGACCGGGACCGTCAGGGGCTACACCTTC.